This T cell receptor beta chain derives from a study of blood T cell repertoires in COVID-19. Study context: Samples of COVID-19 (acute and convalescent) were obtained from the United States, Italy and Spain. T cells, B-cell-depleted T cells, or PBMCs supplied cDNA or gDNA.

Authors' methods: Nucleated cell number was recorded as an estimate derived from reference gene primer amplification. The table came from immunoSEQ multiplex PCR; TCRdb's copy has only in-frame clones and leaves some out. That table gives V, J and clone size, and the DNA gave D and trimming. The sample carries about 76,000 clones, over 85% recorded once. The CDR3 length is 14 residues. Looked up from germline, CDR1 is MNHEY and CDR2 is SMNVEV (reference sequence). With 5 bases clipped from V and 8 bases from J, the junction kept 7 bases outside the gene matches. Details on this clone: This specimen includes other DNA sequences encoding the same CDR3.

The TCR sequence derives from a man aged 50 or older with acute or convalescent COVID-19. The chain recombines TRBV27 with TRBJ1-4, with 8 bases lining up with TRBD1. The sample taken for sequencing was peripheral blood. The CDR3 reads CASSLQGAGEKLFF. CDR3 sequence (DNA): TGTGCCAGCAGTCTCCAGGGGGCAGGGGAAAAACTGTTTTTT.